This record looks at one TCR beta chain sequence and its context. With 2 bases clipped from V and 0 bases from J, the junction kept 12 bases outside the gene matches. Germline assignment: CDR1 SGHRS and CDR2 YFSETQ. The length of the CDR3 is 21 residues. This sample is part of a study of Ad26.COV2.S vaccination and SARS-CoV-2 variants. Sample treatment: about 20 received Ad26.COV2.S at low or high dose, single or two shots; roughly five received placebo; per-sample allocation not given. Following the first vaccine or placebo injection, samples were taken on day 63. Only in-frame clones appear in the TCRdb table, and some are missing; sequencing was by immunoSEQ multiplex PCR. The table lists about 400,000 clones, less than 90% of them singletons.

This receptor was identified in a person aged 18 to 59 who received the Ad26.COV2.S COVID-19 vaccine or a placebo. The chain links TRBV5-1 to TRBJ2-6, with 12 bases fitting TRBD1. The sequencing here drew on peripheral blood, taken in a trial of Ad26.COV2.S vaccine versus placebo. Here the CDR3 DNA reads TGCGCCAGCAGCTTTCGGGACAGGGGGCGATTGATAGCCTCTGGGGCCAACGTCCTGACTTTC. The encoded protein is CASSFRDRGRLIASGANVLTF.